These 29 T cell receptor beta chains share one sample of origin, sequenced in a study of Ad26.COV2.S vaccination and SARS-CoV-2 variants. Assay: immunoSEQ multiplex PCR; the TCRdb copy retains only in-frame clones and omits some. The sample carries hundreds of thousands of clones, about nine tenths recorded once. As for treatment: around 19 received Ad26.COV2.S at low or high dose, single or two shots; about 5 received placebo; per-sample allocation not given. Day 63 after the first injection of vaccine or placebo was the sampling time. The sample consisted of peripheral blood, taken in a trial of Ad26.COV2.S vaccine versus placebo. The receptors were sampled from a person aged 18 to 65 who received the Ad26.COV2.S COVID-19 vaccine or a placebo.

With regard to this clone: Other DNA sequences in the same sample also yield this CDR3. V gene TRBV18 combines with J gene TRBJ1-1; D perhaps matches TRBD1 (5 bases). Germline assignment: CDR1 KGHSH and CDR2 LQKENI. The CDR3 consists of 13 residues. Trimming stripped 0 bases from V and 4 bases from J, with 6 bases between. The CDR3 loop reads CASSPPGGTEAFF. As DNA, the CDR3 is TGTGCCAGCTCACCACCCGGGGGCACTGAAGCTTTCTTT.

On this clone: This same CDR3 is encoded by further DNA sequences in the sample. This chain connects TRBV9 to TRBJ1-2, with D uncertain. Germline values: CDR1 SGDLS, CDR2 YYNGEE. Trimming pared 0 bases from V and 5 bases from J, leaving 5 bases between. CDR3 length: 12 amino acids. CDR3 bases: TGTGCCAGCAGCGTAGGAGGGTATGGCTACACCTTC. This sequence encodes CASSVGGYGYTF.

The J gene is TRBJ1-5, the V gene TRBV19; TRBD1 aligns across 7 bases. Germline CDR1 is LNHDA and CDR2 is SQIVND (reference sequence). This CDR3 region has 16 residues. Trimming at V came to 6 bases and at J to 0 bases, leaving 8 bases not matched to a gene. The CDR3 DNA reads TGTGCCAGTAGGACGCCGCAGGGGGGTAGCAATCAGCCCCAGCATTTT. Its protein is CASRTPQGGSNQPQHF. The full variable domain, with the rest looked up from reference TRBV19 and TRBJ1-5, is DGGITQSPKYLFRKEGQNVTLSCEQNLNHDAMYWYRQDPGQGLRLIYYSQIVNDFQKGDIAEGYSVSREKKESFPLTVTSAQKNPTAFYLCASRTPQGGSNQPQHFGDGTRLSIL.

V gene TRBV9 combines with J gene TRBJ1-2, with 7 nucleotides matching TRBD1. The CDR3 has 16 amino acids. The junction had 9 bases not matched to a gene; V was cut back by 3 bases and J by 1 base. CDR1 and CDR2 from the germline V gene are SGDLS and YYNGEE. The DNA for the CDR3 is TGTGCCAGCAGCGCGGGAGCGGGACAGTATAACTATGGCTACACCTTC. Protein: CASSAGAGQYNYGYTF.

The genes are TRBV29-1 and TRBJ2-3; 8 bases line up with TRBD2. J lost 0 bases, V lost 0 bases, and 14 bases had no gene match. Germline V CDR1 and CDR2: SQVTM, ANQGSEA. The CDR3 contains 19 residues. The CDR3 sequence is CSVEEISVQRGTSTDTQYF. The CDR3 DNA is TGCAGCGTTGAAGAGATTAGTGTTCAGCGGGGGACTAGCACAGATACGCAGTATTTT.

This rearrangement joins TRBV7-6 to TRBJ1-5; 10 bases match TRBD1. Germline V gene data show CDR1 as SGHVS and CDR2 as FNYEAQ. The CDR3 extends over 20 amino acids. V lost 1 base and J lost 1; bases outside the gene matches: 13. CDR3 DNA sequence: TGTGCCAGCAGCTTAGGTTTTTCCGGGACAGGGGTCGGGAGCAATCAGCCCCAGCATTTT. Translation: CASSLGFSGTGVGSNQPQHF.

On this clone itself: At one end the junction does not follow the germline gene, possibly because of a read error. V and J are TRBV3-1 (or the pseudogene TRBV3-2) and TRBJ2-4; D remains unclear. CDR3 size: 17 residues. CDR1 and CDR2 from the germline V gene are LGHDT and YNNKEL (reference sequence). CDR3 coding DNA: TGTGCCAGCAGACAAGGGTTAGGTAGCTTAGCCAAAAACATTCAGTACTTC. Protein product: CASRQGLGSLAKNIQYF.

This chain connects TRBV7-6 to TRBJ2-1, with a tentative D call TRBD1 (6 bases). The germline gives CDR1 SGHVS, CDR2 FNYEAQ. This CDR3 is built from 15 residues. V was trimmed by 0 bases and J by 8 bases, leaving 14 bases between them. Here the CDR3 reads CASSLALGARDEQFF. The DNA for the CDR3 is TGTGCCAGCAGCTTAGCCCTGGGGGCCCGGGATGAGCAGTTCTTC.

V gene TRBV5-4 combines with J gene TRBJ2-3, with TRBD1 as a possible D gene (7 bases). V was trimmed by 4 bases and J by 2 bases, leaving 14 bases between them. The CDR3 is made up of 15 amino acids. Per the germline V gene, CDR1 is SGHNT and CDR2 is YYREEE (reference sequence). CDR3 residues: CASSLRRGHTDTQYF. The CDR3, as DNA: TGTGCCAGCAGCCTCCGGAGGGGGCACACAGATACGCAGTATTTT.

This chain uses TRBV15 with TRBJ2-3; D gene unclear. The germline gives CDR1 LNHNV, CDR2 YYDKDF (reference sequence). The ends were cut back, 1 base at V and 0 bases at J, with 8 bases in the middle. The CDR3 runs to 15 residues. The CDR3 loop reads CATSRVQASTDTQYF. The CDR3 region has the DNA TGTGCCACCAGCAGAGTTCAGGCTAGCACAGATACGCAGTATTTT.

This chain uses TRBV27 with TRBJ1-1, with D maybe TRBD1 (5 bases). The germline V and J ends were trimmed by 2 bases and 1 base, with 8 bases remaining between them. Germline lookup yields CDR1 MNHEY and CDR2 SMNVEV (reference sequence). The CDR3 totals 14 residues. In DNA, the CDR3 is TGTGCCAGCAGTTTAGCCGGGGGGAACACTGAAGCTTTCTTT. Translation: CASSLAGGNTEAFF.

The J gene is TRBJ1-1, the V gene TRBV6-5, with 7 bases lining up with TRBD1. V trimming: 7 bases; J trimming: 7 bases; junction bases outside the gene matches: 12. Germline assignment: CDR1 MNHEY and CDR2 SVGAGI. The length of the CDR3 is 14 residues. The CDR3 DNA sequence: TGTGCCAGCACCGAGGACAGGCTTTCCAGTGAAGCTTTCTTT. It is translated as CASTEDRLSSEAFF.

V usage is TRBV19 and J usage is TRBJ1-3; 8 nucleotides line up with TRBD1. The junction had 14 bases not matched to a gene; V was cut back by 10 bases and J by 0 bases. Germline-derived CDR1 and CDR2 are LNHDA and SQIVND (reference sequence). CDR3 length equals 17 residues. The CDR3 DNA sequence: TGTGCCACGATCCCGGGACAGGAAACCTTCTCTGGAAACACCATATATTTT. Amino acid sequence: CATIPGQETFSGNTIYF.

About this clone itself: Other DNA sequences in the same sample also yield this CDR3. The chain links TRBV7-9 to TRBJ2-3; no clear D gene. Germline V lookup: CDR1 SEHNR, CDR2 FQNEAQ (reference sequence). Deletions cut 7 bases from V and 4 bases from J, with 9 bases between. This CDR3 spans 12 amino acids. The CDR3 DNA reads TGTGCCAGCAAGGGTCTTGCAGATACGCAGTATTTT. As protein: CASKGLADTQYF.

The J gene is TRBJ2-1, the V gene TRBV6-5, with 10 bases identical to TRBD1. Germline V gene data show CDR1 as MNHEY and CDR2 as SVGAGI. Unmatched junction bases numbered 3, after V lost 6 bases and J lost 1 base. The CDR3 length is 15 residues. CDR3 DNA: TGTGCCAGCAGCGAGGACAGGGGGTCCTACAATGAGCAGTTCTTC. This encodes CASSEDRGSYNEQFF.

This chain connects TRBV5-4 to TRBJ1-6, with 7 bases fitting TRBD1. CDR1 and CDR2 (germline): SGHNT, YYREEE (reference sequence). This CDR3 comprises 18 residues. The V and J ends lost 3 bases and 5 bases, in that order; junction bases with no gene match: 14. The CDR3 region has the DNA TGTGCCAGCAGCTATGGCCCGTCGGGACAGTTCAATAATTCACCCCTCCACTTT. Encoded protein: CASSYGPSGQFNNSPLHF.

The chain employs TRBV7-3 and TRBJ2-3, with unresolved D. This CDR3 region has 14 residues. CDR1 SGHTA and CDR2 FQGTGA come from the germline V gene. V shed 5 bases and J shed 4 bases, with 13 bases lying between them. CDR3 in amino acids: CASSANWGSDTQYF. CDR3 sequence (DNA): TGTGCCAGCAGCGCAAACTGGGGATCAGATACGCAGTATTTT.

Comment on this clone: Other nucleotide sequences in the sample specify the same CDR3. The V and J genes are TRBV5-1 and TRBJ1-1; TRBD1 matches 7 bases. The CDR3 covers 15 residues. Looked up from germline, CDR1 is SGHRS and CDR2 is YFSETQ. Losses at the gene ends were 2 bases for V and 1 base for J; bases not matched to a gene: 5. The CDR3 DNA follows: TGCGCCAGCAGCTTAGGGGGCGCAGGGAACACTGAAGCTTTCTTT. Translation: CASSLGGAGNTEAFF.

This sequence joins TRBV3-1 (or the pseudogene TRBV3-2) and TRBJ2-5, with no clear D. The CDR3 extends over 12 amino acids. The germline V gene has CDR1 LGHDT and CDR2 YNNKEL (reference sequence). Trimming removed 1 base from V and 5 bases from J, with 5 bases in between. The CDR3 is CASSQVPETQYF. In DNA form, the CDR3 reads TGTGCCAGCAGCCAAGTCCCGGAGACCCAGTACTTC.

The rearrangement joins TRBV19 to TRBJ1-3; the D gene is possibly TRBD1 (5 bases). CDR1 is LNHDA and CDR2 is SQIVND in the germline V gene (reference sequence). Trimming stripped 6 bases from V and 7 bases from J, with 16 bases between. This CDR3 has 14 amino acids. The CDR3 coding sequence is TGTGCCAGTAGCGCCGGGACTTTGGCTAACACCATATATTTT. It encodes CASSAGTLANTIYF.

In the case of this clone: The same CDR3 also results from other DNA sequences found in this sample. The chain joins TRBV6-5 to TRBJ2-5; 7 bases agree with TRBD1. The J segment lost 4 bases and the V segment lost 2 bases, leaving 1 base of the junction unmatched. The V gene's germline CDR1 is MNHEY and CDR2 SVGAGI. This CDR3 spans 13 amino acids. The CDR3 DNA reads as TGTGCCAGCAGTTACAGGGGGCGAGAGACCCAGTACTTC. Residues: CASSYRGRETQYF.

V is TRBV2 and J is TRBJ1-1; D may be TRBD1 (6 bases). The CDR3 has 13 amino acids. The germline V gene has CDR1 SNHLY and CDR2 FYNNEI. Trimming stripped 5 bases from V and 6 bases from J, with 13 bases between. CDR3 in amino acids: CASSTTGTSEAFF. The CDR3 nucleotides read TGTGCCAGCAGTACGACTGGGACATCTGAAGCTTTCTTT.

In the case of this clone: The sample holds other DNA sequences that translate to the same CDR3. The rearrangement uses TRBV5-1 and TRBJ2-5, with TRBD1 as a possible D gene (5 bases). CDR3 length equals 13 residues. Germline V gene sequence: CDR1 SGHRS, CDR2 YFSETQ. With 3 bases removed from V and 1 base from J, the gap between germline ends came to 7 bases. The CDR3 here is CASSSTVQETQYF. CDR3 coding DNA: TGCGCCAGCAGCTCGACAGTCCAAGAGACCCAGTACTTC. Full variable domain (remainder filled in from reference TRBV5-1 and TRBJ2-5): KAGVTQTPRYLIKTRGQQVTLSCSPISGHRSVSWYQQTPGQGLQFLFEYFSETQRNKGNFPGRFSGRQFSNSRSEMNVSTLELGDSALYLCASSSTVQETQYFGPGTRLLVL.

The rearrangement links TRBV21-1 to TRBJ2-5; the D call of TRBD2 is as the table states it, not checked on the DNA. TRBV21-1 is recorded as a pseudogene. The CDR3 is 16 amino acids. The CDR3 protein is CASSGALAGDGETQYF. CDR3 coding DNA: TGTGCCAGCTCCGGGGCACTAGCGGGGGACGGTGAGACCCAGTACTTC.

The chain recombines TRBV19 with TRBJ2-2; 12 nucleotides match TRBD2. CDR1 and CDR2 (germline): LNHDA, SQIVND (reference sequence). CDR3 length equals 16 residues. The V gene end was trimmed by 6 bases and the J gene end by 2 bases; junction bases not matched to a gene: 4. This CDR3 reads CASRTSGGSNTGELFF. CDR3 coding DNA: TGTGCCAGTAGGACTAGCGGGGGTTCAAACACCGGGGAGCTGTTTTTT.

The J gene is TRBJ1-1, the V gene TRBV29-1; D might be TRBD1 (5 bases). Germline V lookup: CDR1 SQVTM, CDR2 ANQGSEA. The V end lost 5 bases, the J end lost 2 bases, and 12 bases lay between the germline ends. This CDR3 spans 13 amino acids. The CDR3 DNA is TGCAGCGTTAGGGGTCTATATAACACTGAAGCTTTCTTT. This codes for CSVRGLYNTEAFF.

The chain employs TRBV5-1 and TRBJ2-7, with 10 bases fitting TRBD1. The V segment lost 7 bases and the J segment 6 bases; nucleotides outside the gene matches: 10. CDR1 and CDR2 from the germline V gene are SGHRS and YFSETQ. CDR3 size: 14 residues. The chain's CDR3 is CASGPGTGEAEQYF. The DNA for the CDR3 is TGCGCCAGCGGCCCCGGGACAGGGGAGGCCGAGCAGTACTTC.

This chain's CDR3 is CASSSGLSNQPQHF. The CDR3 bases are TGTGCCAGCAGCTCGGGACTTTCAAATCAGCCCCAGCATTTT. The chain couples TRBV5-6 to TRBJ1-5; a possible D gene is TRBD1 (5 bases). Trimming left V 3 bases short and J 4 bases short, with 11 bases between. The germline V gene has CDR1 SGHDT and CDR2 YYEEEE. This CDR3 has 14 amino acids.

The J gene is TRBJ1-6, the V gene TRBV9, with D hard to call. The germline V gene encodes CDR1 SGDLS and CDR2 YYNGEE. Trimming took off 0 bases at V and 10 bases at J, with 8 bases between the two ends. The CDR3 has 13 residues. Written as DNA, the CDR3 is TGTGCCAGCAGCGTAGGGGTGGTGTCACCCCTCCACTTT. Amino acid sequence: CASSVGVVSPLHF.